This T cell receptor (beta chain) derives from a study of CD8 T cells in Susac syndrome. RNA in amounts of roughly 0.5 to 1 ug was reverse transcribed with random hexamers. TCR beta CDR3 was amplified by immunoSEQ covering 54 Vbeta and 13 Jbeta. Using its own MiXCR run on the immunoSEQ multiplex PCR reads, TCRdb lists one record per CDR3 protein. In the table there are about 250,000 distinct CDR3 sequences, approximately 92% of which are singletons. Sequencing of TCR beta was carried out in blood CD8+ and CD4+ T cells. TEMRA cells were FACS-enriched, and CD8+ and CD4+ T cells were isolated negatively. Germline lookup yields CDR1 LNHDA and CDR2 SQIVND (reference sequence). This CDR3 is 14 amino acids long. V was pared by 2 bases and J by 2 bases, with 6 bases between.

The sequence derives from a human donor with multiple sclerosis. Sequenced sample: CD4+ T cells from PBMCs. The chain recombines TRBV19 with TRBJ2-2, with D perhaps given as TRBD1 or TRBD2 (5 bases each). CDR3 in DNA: TGTGCCAGTAGTATATGGGACAACACCGGGGAGCTGTTTTTT. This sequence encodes CASSIWDNTGELFF.